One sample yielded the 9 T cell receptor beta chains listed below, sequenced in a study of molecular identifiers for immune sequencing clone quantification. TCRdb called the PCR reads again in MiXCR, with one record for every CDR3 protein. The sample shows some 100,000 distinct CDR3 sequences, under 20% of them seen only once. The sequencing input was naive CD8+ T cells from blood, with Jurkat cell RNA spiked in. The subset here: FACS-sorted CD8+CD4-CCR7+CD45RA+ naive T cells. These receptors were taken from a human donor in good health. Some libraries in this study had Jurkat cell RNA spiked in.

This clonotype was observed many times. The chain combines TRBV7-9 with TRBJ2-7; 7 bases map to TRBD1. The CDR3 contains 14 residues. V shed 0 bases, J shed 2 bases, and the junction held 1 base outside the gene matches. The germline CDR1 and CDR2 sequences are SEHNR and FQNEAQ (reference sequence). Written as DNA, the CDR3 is TGTGCCAGCAGCTTAGCGGGACAGACCTACGAGCAGTACTTC. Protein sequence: CASSLAGQTYEQYF. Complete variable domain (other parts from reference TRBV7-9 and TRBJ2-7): DTGVSQNPRHKITKRGQNVTFRCDPISEHNRLYWYRQTLGQGPEFLTYFQNEAQLEKSRLLSDRFSAERPKGSFSTLEIQRTEQGDSAMYLCASSLAGQTYEQYFGPGTRLTVT.

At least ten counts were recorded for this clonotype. Written as DNA, the CDR3 is TGTGCCAGCAGCGTAGATAGTTATGATACGCAGTATTTT. Translation: CASSVDSYDTQYF. V and J are TRBV9 and TRBJ2-3; no clear D gene. Germline V CDR1 and CDR2: SGDLS, YYNGEE. The CDR3 has 13 residues. V lost 0 bases, J lost 6 bases, and 8 bases lay in between.

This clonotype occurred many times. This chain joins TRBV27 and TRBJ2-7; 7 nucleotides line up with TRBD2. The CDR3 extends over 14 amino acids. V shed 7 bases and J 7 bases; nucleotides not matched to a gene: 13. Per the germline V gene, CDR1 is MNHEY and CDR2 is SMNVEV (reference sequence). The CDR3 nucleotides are TGTGCCAGCAATTATGCGGGAGACTTGAGGGAGCAGTACTTC. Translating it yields CASNYAGDLREQYF.

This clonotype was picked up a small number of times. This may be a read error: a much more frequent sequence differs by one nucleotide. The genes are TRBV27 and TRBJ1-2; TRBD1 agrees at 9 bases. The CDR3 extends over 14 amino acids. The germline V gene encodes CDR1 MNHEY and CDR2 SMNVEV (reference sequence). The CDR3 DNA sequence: TGTGCCGGCAGTACGAACAGGGGGCTGGATGGCTACACCTTC. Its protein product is CAGSTNRGLDGYTF.

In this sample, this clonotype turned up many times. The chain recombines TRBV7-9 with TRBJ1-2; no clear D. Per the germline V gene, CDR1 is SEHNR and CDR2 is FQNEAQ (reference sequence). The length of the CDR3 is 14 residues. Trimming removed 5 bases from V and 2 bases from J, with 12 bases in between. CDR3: CASSDGVENYGYTF. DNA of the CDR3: TGTGCCAGCAGCGACGGAGTAGAGAACTATGGCTACACCTTC.

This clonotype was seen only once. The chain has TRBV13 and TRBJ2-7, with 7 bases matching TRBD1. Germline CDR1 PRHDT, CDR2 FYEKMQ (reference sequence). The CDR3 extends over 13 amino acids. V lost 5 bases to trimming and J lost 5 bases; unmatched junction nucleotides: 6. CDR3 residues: CASSARQGHEQYF. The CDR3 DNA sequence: TGTGCCAGCAGCGCCCGACAGGGCCACGAGCAGTACTTC.

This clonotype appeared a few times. The CDR3 coding sequence is TGTGCCAGCAGCCACGACCGGCTAGCGGGGGCCACCGGGGAGCTGTTTTTT. This encodes CASSHDRLAGATGELFF. The V gene is TRBV6-2 or TRBV6-3, the J gene TRBJ2-2; 10 bases agree with TRBD2. The CDR3 covers 17 residues. CDR1 is MNHEY, CDR2 SVGEGT, per germline. Trimming at V came to 6 bases and at J to 4 bases, leaving 11 bases not matched to a gene.

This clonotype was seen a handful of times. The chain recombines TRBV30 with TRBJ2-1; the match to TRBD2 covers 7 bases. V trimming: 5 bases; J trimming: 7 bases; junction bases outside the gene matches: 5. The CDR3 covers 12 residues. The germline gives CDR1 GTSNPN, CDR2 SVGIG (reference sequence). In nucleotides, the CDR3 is TGTGCCTGGGAGTTGGGGGGGAATGAGCAGTTCTTC. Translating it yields CAWELGGNEQFF. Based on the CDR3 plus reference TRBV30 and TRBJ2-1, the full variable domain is SQTIHQWPATLVQPVGSPLSLECTVEGTSNPNLYWYRQAAGRGLQLLFYSVGIGQISSEVPQNLSASRPQDRQFILSSKKLLLSDSGFYLCAWELGGNEQFFGPGTRLTVL.

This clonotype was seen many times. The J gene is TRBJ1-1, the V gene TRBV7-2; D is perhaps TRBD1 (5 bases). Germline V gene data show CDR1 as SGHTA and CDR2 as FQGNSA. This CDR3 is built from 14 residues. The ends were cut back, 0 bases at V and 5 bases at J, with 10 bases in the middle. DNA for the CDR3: TGTGCCAGCAGCTTAGCCATCCAGGGTACTGAAGCTTTCTTT. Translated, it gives CASSLAIQGTEAFF.